This T cell receptor (beta chain) is drawn from a study of post-analysis software for immune sequencing data. Broader study findings: F-measure co-clustering was strong for batch-matched samples. Five TRBV segments were more frequent in patients than controls; TRBV5-6, TRBV5-1 and TRBV20-1 belonged to this group.

Germline CDR1 is SGHDN and CDR2 is FVKESK. The CDR3 consists of 17 residues. V was shortened by 0 bases and J by 5 bases, with 19 bases between the two germline ends. Built from TCR beta cDNA, the libraries had unique molecular identifiers in them. TCRdb reprocessed the PCR reads via MiXCR and lists one record per CDR3 protein. Here the sample spans roughly 730,000 distinct CDR3 sequences, about 27% being singletons. This clonotype was seen only a few times. Its antigen is not identified. The rearrangement links TRBV14 to TRBJ2-5; D possibly corresponds to TRBD1 (6 bases). The TCR comes from a girl between 10 and 17 years old with multiple sclerosis. The specimen was blood. The CDR3 here is CASSQDRGTPGWETQYF. DNA for the CDR3: TGTGCCAGCAGCCAAGACCGAGGGACACCCGGGTGGGAGACCCAGTACTTC. The entire variable domain, with the rest obtained from reference TRBV14 and TRBJ2-5, is as follows: EAGVTQFPSHSVIEKGQTVTLRCDPISGHDNLYWYRRVMGKEIKFLLHFVKESKQDESGMPNNRFLAERTGGTYSTLKVQPAELEDSGVYFCASSQDRGTPGWETQYFGPGTRLLVL.